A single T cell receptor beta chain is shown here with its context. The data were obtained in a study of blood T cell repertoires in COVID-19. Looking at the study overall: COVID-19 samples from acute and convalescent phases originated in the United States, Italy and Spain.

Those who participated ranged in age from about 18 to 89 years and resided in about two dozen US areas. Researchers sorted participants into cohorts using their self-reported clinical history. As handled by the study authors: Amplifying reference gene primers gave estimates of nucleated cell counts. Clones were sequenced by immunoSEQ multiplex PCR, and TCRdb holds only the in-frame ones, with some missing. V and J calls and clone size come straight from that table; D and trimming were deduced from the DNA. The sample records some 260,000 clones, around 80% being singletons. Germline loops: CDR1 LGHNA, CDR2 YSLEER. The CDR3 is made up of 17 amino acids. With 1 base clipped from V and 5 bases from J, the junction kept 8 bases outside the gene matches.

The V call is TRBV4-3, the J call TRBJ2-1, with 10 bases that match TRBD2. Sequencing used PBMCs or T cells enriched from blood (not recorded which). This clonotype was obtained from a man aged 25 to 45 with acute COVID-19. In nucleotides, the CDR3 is TGCGCCAGCAGCCAAGTGGCTAGCGGGAGTATCAACAATGAGCAGTTCTTC. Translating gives CASSQVASGSINNEQFF.